These 26 T cell receptor beta chains originate from one sample sequenced in a study of blood T cell repertoires in COVID-19. The table came from immunoSEQ multiplex PCR; TCRdb's copy has only in-frame clones and leaves some out. Among roughly 440,000 clones listed, 88% were seen once. Sequencing was performed on peripheral blood. The receptors originated from a woman in her forties or fifties with COVID-19, enrolled during active disease.

This chain links TRBV11-2 with TRBJ2-1; 10 bases are shared with TRBD2. CDR3 length equals 17 residues. V shed 0 bases, J shed 2 bases, and the junction held 4 bases outside the gene matches. Germline CDR1 SGHAT, CDR2 FQNNGV. CDR3 residues: CASSLDSLAGAYNEQFF. The CDR3 nucleotides are TGTGCCAGCAGCTTAGATTCGCTAGCGGGGGCCTACAATGAGCAGTTCTTC. The full variable domain, rest sourced from reference TRBV11-2 and TRBJ2-1, is EAGVAQSPRYKIIEKRQSVAFWCNPISGHATLYWYQQILGQGPKLLIQFQNNGVVDDSQLPKDRFSAERLKGVDSTLKIQPAKLEDSAVYLCASSLDSLAGAYNEQFFGPGTRLTVL.

The genes are TRBV6-6 and TRBJ1-1, with 7 bases identical to TRBD1. CDR1 is MNHNY and CDR2 is SVGAGI in the germline V gene (reference sequence). The CDR3 is 11 residues long. With V trimmed by 6 bases and J by 11 bases, 6 bases remained unmatched. CDR3 residues: CASRTGSAAFF. In DNA form, the CDR3 reads TGTGCCAGCAGGACAGGGTCTGCGGCTTTCTTT.

This chain links TRBV7-2 with TRBJ2-7; the match to TRBD1 covers 9 bases. The CDR3 covers 15 residues. V lost 4 bases, J lost 6 bases, and 10 bases stayed unmatched. Looked up from germline, CDR1 is SGHTA and CDR2 is FQGNSA. In nucleotides, the CDR3 is TGTGCCAGCAGCTCCTCCGGGACAGGGATCGCCGAGCAGTACTTC. Translation gives CASSSSGTGIAEQYF.

The CDR3 protein is CASSHGHSGNTIYF. CDR3 nucleotide sequence: TGTGCCAGCTCACATGGACACTCTGGAAACACCATATATTTT. The gene calls are TRBV18 and TRBJ1-3, with a possible D match to TRBD1 (5 bases). V lost 4 bases and J lost 0, with 7 bases in between. This CDR3 is 14 amino acids long. Germline V gene lookup returns CDR1 KGHSH and CDR2 LQKENI.

The chain carries TRBV24-1 and TRBJ1-5; 12 bases align to TRBD1. The CDR3 consists of 16 residues. Germline values: CDR1 KGHDR, CDR2 SFDVKD. The junction had 6 bases not matched to a gene; V was cut back by 4 bases and J by 6 bases. The CDR3 spells CATSDPGTGGIQPQHF. As DNA, the CDR3 is TGTGCCACCAGTGACCCCGGGACAGGGGGCATTCAGCCCCAGCATTTT.

The chain uses TRBV19 and TRBJ2-3; D not certain. The germline V gene encodes CDR1 LNHDA and CDR2 SQIVND (reference sequence). Trimming shortened V by 3 bases and J by 2 bases, and 9 bases separated the two germline ends. The CDR3 spans 14 residues. This chain's CDR3 is CASSITSFTDTQYF. In nucleotides, the CDR3 is TGTGCCAGTAGTATCACTTCTTTCACAGATACGCAGTATTTT.

The chain uses TRBV4-1 and TRBJ2-3, with 10 nucleotides matching TRBD2. The V gene end was trimmed by 1 base and the J gene end by 6 bases; junction bases not matched to a gene: 7. There are 16 residues in the CDR3. Germline V CDR1 and CDR2: MGHRA, YSYEKL. CDR3 sequence reads: CASSQVASGGRDTQYF. The CDR3 coding sequence is TGCGCCAGCAGCCAAGTGGCTAGCGGGGGACGGGATACGCAGTATTTT.

This rearrangement joins TRBV11-2 to TRBJ1-2; D is perhaps TRBD1 (6 bases). The CDR3 runs 13 residues. CDR1 and CDR2 (germline): SGHAT, FQNNGV. V shed 3 bases and J shed 6 bases, with 11 bases lying between them. CDR3 coding DNA: TGTGCCAGCAGCTTTAGGGCAGGGGATGGCTACACCTTC. Protein sequence: CASSFRAGDGYTF.

This clone occurred once. The chain is built from TRBV24-1 and TRBJ2-1; TRBD2 aligns across 8 bases. The CDR3 has 15 residues. V was clipped by 4 bases and J by 4 bases; unmatched bases: 5. From germline, CDR1 is KGHDR and CDR2 SFDVKD. The CDR3, as DNA: TGTGCCACCAGTGACAGTAGCGGGGCTTACAATGAGCAGTTCTTC. Translating it yields CATSDSSGAYNEQFF.

The V gene is TRBV10-2, the J gene TRBJ2-7; 8 nucleotides line up with TRBD1. V dropped 8 bases and J dropped 3; count of bases not matched to a gene: 12. The CDR3 sequence is 15 residues long. CDR1 is WSHSY, CDR2 SAAADI, per germline. Written as DNA, the CDR3 is TGCGCCAGCGCTGGCCGTTCCGGGACAGGCTACGAGCAGTACTTC. Amino acids: CASAGRSGTGYEQYF.

The V and J genes are TRBV6-1 and TRBJ2-5; tentative D call: TRBD2 (6 bases). V was clipped by 4 bases and J by 3 bases, with 24 bases between them. Germline lookup yields CDR1 MNHNS and CDR2 SASEGT. The CDR3 is 18 amino acids. Here the CDR3 reads CASSGRLRGRVREETQYF. CDR3 bases: TGTGCCAGCAGTGGACGGTTGCGGGGCAGGGTACGAGAAGAGACCCAGTACTTC.

The chain carries TRBV6-5 and TRBJ2-1; TRBD1 matches 8 bases. CDR3 length equals 15 residues. With 5 bases clipped from V and 10 bases from J, the junction kept 13 bases outside the gene matches. CDR1 MNHEY and CDR2 SVGAGI come from the germline V gene. CDR3 region: CASSPPGQVRGEQFF. The CDR3 nucleotides read TGTGCCAGCAGTCCTCCGGGACAGGTACGAGGAGAGCAGTTCTTC.

This sequence joins TRBV24-1 and TRBJ1-5; 9 bases line up with TRBD1. CDR3 length equals 16 residues. Germline values: CDR1 KGHDR, CDR2 SFDVKD. The trim removed 9 bases at V and 7 bases at J, leaving 15 bases unmatched. The CDR3 DNA follows: TGTGCCACCGGCAAATCAGGACAGGGGCAAAGGCAGCCCCAGCATTTT. Translated: CATGKSGQGQRQPQHF.

The DNA for the CDR3 is TGCGCCAGCAGTGAATCCCCCGAAGAGACCCAGTACTTC. It is translated as CASSESPEETQYF. The chain carries TRBV10-1 and TRBJ2-5, with D uncertain. Trimming left V 3 bases short and J 3 bases short, with 8 bases between. Germline V gene sequence: CDR1 WNHNN, CDR2 SYGVQD (reference sequence). The CDR3 runs to 13 residues.

The genes are TRBV5-1 and TRBJ1-2; 11 bases fit TRBD1. CDR3 length: 14 residues. Germline V gene lookup returns CDR1 SGHRS and CDR2 YFSETQ. V was clipped by 3 bases and J by 6 bases; unmatched bases: 4. CDR3 loop: CASSSDRGRDGYTF. The CDR3 DNA is TGCGCCAGCAGCTCGGACAGGGGGCGGGATGGCTACACCTTC.

The chain combines TRBV28 with TRBJ2-1, with 10 bases lining up with TRBD2. CDR3 length: 15 residues. Germline CDR1 reads MDHEN; CDR2 reads SYDVKM. The V gene end was trimmed by 5 bases and the J gene end by 6 bases; junction bases not matched to a gene: 7. The CDR3 DNA reads TGTGCCAGCAGTCTGAGCGGGGGGGCCTTCAATGAGCAGTTCTTC. Protein product: CASSLSGGAFNEQFF. The whole variable domain, filled in from reference TRBV28 and TRBJ2-1, reads DVKVTQSSRYLVKRTGEKVFLECVQDMDHENMFWYRQDPGLGLRLIYFSYDVKMKEKGDIPEGYSVSREKKERFSLILESASTNQTSMYLCASSLSGGAFNEQFFGPGTRLTVL.

The V gene is TRBV28, the J gene TRBJ2-1, with D tentatively TRBD1 (5 bases). This CDR3 contains 14 residues. Trimming shortened V by 4 bases and J by 5 bases, and 12 bases separated the two germline ends. From germline, CDR1 is MDHEN and CDR2 SYDVKM. The CDR3 here is CASSSSDRNNEQFF. CDR3 coding DNA: TGTGCCAGCAGTTCCTCTGACAGAAACAATGAGCAGTTCTTC.

This clone has just one count. This chain uses TRBV5-1 with TRBJ2-5; possibly TRBD2 for D (6 bases). The V end was cut by 7 bases, the J end by 5 bases, with 12 bases between. The CDR3 runs 12 residues. Germline values: CDR1 SGHRS, CDR2 YFSETQ. This CDR3 reads CASGTGVETQYF. In DNA form, the CDR3 reads TGCGCCAGCGGGACGGGGGTCGAGACCCAGTACTTC. The whole variable domain, remainder taken from reference TRBV5-1 and TRBJ2-5, is KAGVTQTPRYLIKTRGQQVTLSCSPISGHRSVSWYQQTPGQGLQFLFEYFSETQRNKGNFPGRFSGRQFSNSRSEMNVSTLELGDSALYLCASGTGVETQYFGPGTRLLVL.

The chain recombines TRBV2 with TRBJ2-4; TRBD2 is a possible D gene (6 bases). Germline CDR1 SNHLY, CDR2 FYNNEI. This CDR3 contains 15 residues. V was pared by 1 base and J by 1 base, with 8 bases between. The CDR3 region is CASSEGGEAKNIQYF. The CDR3 DNA reads TGTGCCAGCAGTGAAGGGGGGGAGGCCAAAAACATTCAGTACTTC.

This clone was detected only once. The chain recombines TRBV6-5 with TRBJ2-5; 7 bases agree with TRBD2. The germline V gene encodes CDR1 MNHEY and CDR2 SVGAGI. CDR3 size: 13 residues. V dropped 11 bases and J dropped 3; count of bases not matched to a gene: 9. CDR3 loop: CAHSGLAEETQYF. CDR3 bases: TGTGCCCACTCAGGTCTAGCGGAAGAGACCCAGTACTTC.

The V and J genes are TRBV18 and TRBJ2-3; a possible D gene is TRBD2 (6 bases). CDR1 KGHSH and CDR2 LQKENI come from the germline V gene. Trimming removed 6 bases from V and 6 bases from J, with 13 bases in between. The CDR3 totals 13 residues. The CDR3 protein is CASSRSEGDTQYF. The CDR3 DNA reads TGTGCCAGCTCTCGCTCGGAGGGGGATACGCAGTATTTT.

The chain is built from TRBV3-1 (or the pseudogene TRBV3-2) and TRBJ1-1; D might be TRBD1 (5 bases). The CDR3 spans 15 residues. The germline V and J ends were trimmed by 0 bases and 3 bases, with 11 bases remaining between them. From germline, CDR1 is LGHDT and CDR2 YNNKEL (reference sequence). This chain's CDR3 is CASSQDLARDTEAFF. The CDR3 nucleotides read TGTGCCAGCAGCCAAGATTTGGCCAGGGACACTGAAGCTTTCTTT.

This chain uses TRBV2 with TRBJ2-1, with TRBD1 matching 12 bases. Trimming cost V 8 bases and J 0 bases; bases outside gene matches: 14. The V gene's germline CDR1 is SNHLY and CDR2 FYNNEI. CDR3 length equals 19 residues. CDR3 in DNA: TGTGCCAGCGGGAATCGGGACAGGGGGCCCCCTCGCTCCTACAATGAGCAGTTCTTC. Its protein product is CASGNRDRGPPRSYNEQFF.

V usage is TRBV2 and J usage is TRBJ1-3; a possible D gene is TRBD1 (5 bases). Germline loops: CDR1 SNHLY, CDR2 FYNNEI. V was clipped by 5 bases and J by 1 base, with 18 bases between them. CDR3 length: 17 amino acids. CDR3 nucleotides: TGTGCCAGCAGTACCAACGGACCGGGGGGGTCTGGAAACACCATATATTTT. Translated: CASSTNGPGGSGNTIYF.

The genes are TRBV7-9 and TRBJ1-2; the match to TRBD1 covers 10 bases. With V trimmed by 3 bases and J by 9 bases, 7 bases remained unmatched. CDR3 size: 14 residues. Germline CDR1 reads SEHNR; CDR2 reads FQNEAQ (reference sequence). The CDR3 DNA reads TGTGCCAGCAGCTTGGGACAGGGGCTGTCAAGCTACACCTTC. This encodes CASSLGQGLSSYTF.

The chain has TRBV3-1 (or the pseudogene TRBV3-2) and TRBJ2-7; D unresolved. The ends were cut back, 4 bases at V and 3 bases at J, with 13 bases in the middle. CDR1 LGHDT and CDR2 YNNKEL come from the germline V gene (reference sequence). The CDR3 has 14 amino acids. Written as DNA, the CDR3 is TGTGCCAGCAGCCCAAACCCGACTGGCTACGAGCAGTACTTC. Its protein product is CASSPNPTGYEQYF.